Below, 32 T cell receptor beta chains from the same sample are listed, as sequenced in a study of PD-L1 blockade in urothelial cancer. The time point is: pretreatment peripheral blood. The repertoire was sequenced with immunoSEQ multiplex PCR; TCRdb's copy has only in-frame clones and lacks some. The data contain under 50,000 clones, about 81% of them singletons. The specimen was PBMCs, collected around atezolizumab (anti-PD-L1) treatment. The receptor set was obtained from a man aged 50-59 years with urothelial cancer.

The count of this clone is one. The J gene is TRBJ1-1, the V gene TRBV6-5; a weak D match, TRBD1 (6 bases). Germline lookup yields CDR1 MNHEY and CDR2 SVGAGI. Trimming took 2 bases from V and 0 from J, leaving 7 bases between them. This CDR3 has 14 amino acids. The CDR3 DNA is TGTGCCAGCAGTTACGGACAGCTGAACACTGAAGCTTTCTTT. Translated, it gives CASSYGQLNTEAFF.

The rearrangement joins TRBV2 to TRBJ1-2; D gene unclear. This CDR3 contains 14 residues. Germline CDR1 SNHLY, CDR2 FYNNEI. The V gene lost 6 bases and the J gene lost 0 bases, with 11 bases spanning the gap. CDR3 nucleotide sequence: TGTGCCAGCAGGGGCTCCACAACTAACTATGGCTACACCTTC. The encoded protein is CASRGSTTNYGYTF.

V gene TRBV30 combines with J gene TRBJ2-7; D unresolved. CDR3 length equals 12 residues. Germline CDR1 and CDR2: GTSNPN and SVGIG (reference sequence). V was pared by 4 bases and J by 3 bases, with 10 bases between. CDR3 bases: TGTGCCTGGAAAATGGCGGACTACGAGCAGTACTTC. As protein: CAWKMADYEQYF.

DNA for the CDR3: TGTGCCAGCTCAGCCTTTGAGGGGAACACTGAAGCTTTCTTT. Encoded protein: CASSAFEGNTEAFF. The chain carries TRBV18 and TRBJ1-1; D remains unclear. The CDR3 runs to 14 residues. Per the germline V gene, CDR1 is KGHSH and CDR2 is LQKENI. V shed 5 bases and J shed 1 base, with 11 bases lying between them. The full variable domain, in which reference TRBV18 and TRBJ1-1 provide the parts outside the CDR3, is NAGVMQNPRHLVRRRGQEARLRCSPMKGHSHVYWYRQLPEEGLKFMVYLQKENIIDESGMPKERFSAEFPKEGPSILRIQQVVRGDSAAYFCASSAFEGNTEAFFGQGTRLTVV.

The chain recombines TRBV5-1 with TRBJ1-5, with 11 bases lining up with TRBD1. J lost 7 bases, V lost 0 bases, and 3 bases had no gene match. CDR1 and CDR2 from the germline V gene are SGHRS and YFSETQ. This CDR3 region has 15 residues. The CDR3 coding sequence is TGCGCCAGCAGCTTGGAAGGGACAGGGGGACAGCCCCAGCATTTT. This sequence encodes CASSLEGTGGQPQHF.

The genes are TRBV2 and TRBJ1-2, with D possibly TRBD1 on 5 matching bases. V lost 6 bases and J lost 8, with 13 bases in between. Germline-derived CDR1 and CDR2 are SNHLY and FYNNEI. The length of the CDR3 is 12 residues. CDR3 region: CASRWGFWGYTF. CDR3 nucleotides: TGTGCCAGCAGGTGGGGCTTCTGGGGCTACACCTTC.

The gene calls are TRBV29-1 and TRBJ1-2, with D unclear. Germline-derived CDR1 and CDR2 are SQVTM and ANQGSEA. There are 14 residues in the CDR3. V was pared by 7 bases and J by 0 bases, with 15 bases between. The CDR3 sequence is CSASGLQANYGYTF. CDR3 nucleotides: TGCAGCGCGTCAGGACTCCAAGCTAACTATGGCTACACCTTC.

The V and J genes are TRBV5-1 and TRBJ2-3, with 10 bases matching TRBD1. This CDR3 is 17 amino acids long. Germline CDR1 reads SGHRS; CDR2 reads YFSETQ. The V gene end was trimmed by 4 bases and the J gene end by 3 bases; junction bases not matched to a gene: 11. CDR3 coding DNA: TGCGCCAGCAGCCGCATTCGACAGGGGGCTGGAACAGATACGCAGTATTTT. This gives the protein CASSRIRQGAGTDTQYF.

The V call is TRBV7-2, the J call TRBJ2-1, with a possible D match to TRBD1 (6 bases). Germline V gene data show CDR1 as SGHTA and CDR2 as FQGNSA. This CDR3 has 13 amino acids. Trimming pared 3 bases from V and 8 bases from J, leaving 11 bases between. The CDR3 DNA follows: TGTGCCAGCAGCTTTTCAGGGGCGCATGAGCAGTTCTTC. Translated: CASSFSGAHEQFF.

The chain's CDR3 is CASSQGTSGSSYEQYF. CDR3 coding DNA: TGCGCCAGCAGCCAAGGGACTAGCGGGAGCTCCTACGAGCAGTACTTC. V gene TRBV4-1 combines with J gene TRBJ2-7, with 13 bases lining up with TRBD2. The V segment lost 1 base and the J segment 0 bases; nucleotides outside the gene matches: 0. CDR1 is MGHRA, CDR2 YSYEKL, per germline. This CDR3 contains 16 residues.

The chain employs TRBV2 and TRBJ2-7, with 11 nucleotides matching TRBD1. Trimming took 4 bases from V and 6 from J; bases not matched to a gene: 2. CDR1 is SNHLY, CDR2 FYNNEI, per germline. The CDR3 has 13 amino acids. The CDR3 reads CASSGGTGGEQYF. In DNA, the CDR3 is TGTGCCAGCAGTGGCGGGACAGGGGGCGAGCAGTACTTC. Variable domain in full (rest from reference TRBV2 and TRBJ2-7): EPEVTQTPSHQVTQMGQEVILRCVPISNHLYFYWYRQILGQKVEFLVSFYNNEISEKSEIFDDQFSVERPDGSNFTLKIRSTKLEDSAMYFCASSGGTGGEQYFGPGTRLTVT.

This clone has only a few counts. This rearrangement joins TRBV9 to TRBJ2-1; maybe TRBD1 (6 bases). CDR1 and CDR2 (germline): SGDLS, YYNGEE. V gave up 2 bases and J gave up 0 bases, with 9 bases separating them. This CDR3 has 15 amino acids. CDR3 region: CASSVQGSSYNEQFF. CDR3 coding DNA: TGTGCCAGCAGCGTTCAGGGGAGCTCCTACAATGAGCAGTTCTTC.

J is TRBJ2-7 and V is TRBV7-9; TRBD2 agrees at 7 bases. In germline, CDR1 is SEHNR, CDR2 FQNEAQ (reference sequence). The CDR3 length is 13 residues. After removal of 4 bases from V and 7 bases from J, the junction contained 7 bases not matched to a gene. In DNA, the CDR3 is TGTGCCAGCAGCTCGGGCGCCGGGAGGGAGCAGTACTTC. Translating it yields CASSSGAGREQYF. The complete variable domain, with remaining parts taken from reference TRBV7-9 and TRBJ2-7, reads DTGVSQNPRHKITKRGQNVTFRCDPISEHNRLYWYRQTLGQGPEFLTYFQNEAQLEKSRLLSDRFSAERPKGSFSTLEIQRTEQGDSAMYLCASSSGAGREQYFGPGTRLTVT.

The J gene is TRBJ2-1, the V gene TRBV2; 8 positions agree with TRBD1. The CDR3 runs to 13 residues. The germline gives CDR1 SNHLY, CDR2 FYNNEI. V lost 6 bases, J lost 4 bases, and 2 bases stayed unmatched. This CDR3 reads CASRDRAYNEQFF. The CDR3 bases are TGTGCCAGCAGGGACAGGGCGTACAATGAGCAGTTCTTC.

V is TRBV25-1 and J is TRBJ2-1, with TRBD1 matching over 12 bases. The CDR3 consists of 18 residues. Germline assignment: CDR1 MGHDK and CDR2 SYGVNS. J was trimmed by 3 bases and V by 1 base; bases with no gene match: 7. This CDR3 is CASSELGTGGEDYNEQFF. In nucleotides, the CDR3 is TGTGCCAGCAGTGAATTAGGGACAGGGGGCGAGGACTACAATGAGCAGTTCTTC. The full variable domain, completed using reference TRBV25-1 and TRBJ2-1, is EADIYQTPRYLVIGTGKKITLECSQTMGHDKMYWYQQDPGMELHLIHYSYGVNSTEKGDLSSESTVSRIRTEHFPLTLESARPSHTSQYLCASSELGTGGEDYNEQFFGPGTRLTVL.

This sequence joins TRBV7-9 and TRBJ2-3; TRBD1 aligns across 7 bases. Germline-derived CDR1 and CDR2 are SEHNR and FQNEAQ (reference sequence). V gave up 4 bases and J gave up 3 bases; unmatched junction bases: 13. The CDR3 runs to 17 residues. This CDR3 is CASSSPETGMITDTQYF. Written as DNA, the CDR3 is TGTGCCAGCAGCTCCCCCGAGACAGGGATGATAACAGATACGCAGTATTTT.

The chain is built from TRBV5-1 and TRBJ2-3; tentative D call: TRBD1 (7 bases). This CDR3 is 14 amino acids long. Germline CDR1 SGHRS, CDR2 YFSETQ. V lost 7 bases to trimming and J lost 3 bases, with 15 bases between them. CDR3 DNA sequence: TGCGCCAGCCGACCAGGGGGGCAGACAGATACGCAGTATTTT. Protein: CASRPGGQTDTQYF.

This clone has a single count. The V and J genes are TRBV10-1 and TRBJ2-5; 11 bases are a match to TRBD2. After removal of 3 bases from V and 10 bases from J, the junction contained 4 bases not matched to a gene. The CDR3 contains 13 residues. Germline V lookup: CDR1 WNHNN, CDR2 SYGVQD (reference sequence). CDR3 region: CASSDRLAGIQYF. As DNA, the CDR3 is TGCGCCAGCAGTGATCGACTAGCGGGAATCCAGTACTTC.

Here the CDR3 DNA reads TGTGCCAGCGCCCGCAGGGATATTAGCAATCAGCCCCAGCATTTT. Protein: CASARRDISNQPQHF. The rearrangement joins TRBV27 to TRBJ1-5; D possibly corresponds to TRBD1 (5 bases). The CDR3 has 15 amino acids. Germline V gene lookup returns CDR1 MNHEY and CDR2 SMNVEV (reference sequence). V was clipped by 8 bases and J by 0 bases, with 14 bases between them.

In DNA, the CDR3 is TGTGCCAGCAGCTTGAGAACAGGGACTAACTATGGCTACACCTTC. This encodes CASSLRTGTNYGYTF. The rearrangement uses TRBV5-6 and TRBJ1-2; D is possibly TRBD1 (6 bases). Germline CDR1 and CDR2: SGHDT and YYEEEE. The V end lost 1 base, the J end lost 0 bases, and 10 bases lay between the germline ends. The CDR3 consists of 15 residues.

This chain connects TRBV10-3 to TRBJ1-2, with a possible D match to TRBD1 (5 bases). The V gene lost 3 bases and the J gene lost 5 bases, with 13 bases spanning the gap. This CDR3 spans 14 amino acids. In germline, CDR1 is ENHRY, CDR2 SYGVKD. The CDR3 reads CAISDLVSGYGYTF. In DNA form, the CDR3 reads TGTGCCATCAGTGATCTGGTTTCAGGGTATGGCTACACCTTC.

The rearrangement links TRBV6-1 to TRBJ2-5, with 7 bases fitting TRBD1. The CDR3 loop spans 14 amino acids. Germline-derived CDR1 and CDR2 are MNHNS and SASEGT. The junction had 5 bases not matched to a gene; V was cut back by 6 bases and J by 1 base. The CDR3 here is CASRKGAAQETQYF. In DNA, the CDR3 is TGTGCCAGCAGAAAGGGGGCGGCCCAAGAGACCCAGTACTTC.

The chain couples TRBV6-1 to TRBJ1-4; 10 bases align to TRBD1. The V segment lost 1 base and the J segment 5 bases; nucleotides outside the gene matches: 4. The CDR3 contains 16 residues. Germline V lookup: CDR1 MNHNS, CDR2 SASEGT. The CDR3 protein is CASSEGGGQGNEKLFF. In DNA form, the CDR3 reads TGTGCCAGCAGTGAAGGGGGGGGACAGGGGAATGAAAAACTGTTTTTT.

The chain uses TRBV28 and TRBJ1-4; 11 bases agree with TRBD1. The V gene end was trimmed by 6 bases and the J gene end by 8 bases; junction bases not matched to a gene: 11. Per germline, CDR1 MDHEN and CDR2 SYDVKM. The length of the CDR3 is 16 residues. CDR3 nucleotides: TGTGCCAGCAGACTACCTACCGGGACAGGGGGGGAAAAACTGTTTTTT. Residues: CASRLPTGTGGEKLFF.

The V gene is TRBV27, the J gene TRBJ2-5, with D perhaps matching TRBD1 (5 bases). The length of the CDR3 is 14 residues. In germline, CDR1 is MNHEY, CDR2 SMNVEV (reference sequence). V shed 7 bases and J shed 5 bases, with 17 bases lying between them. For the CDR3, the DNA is TGTGCCAGCACTTCGAGTCAGGGAAGGGAGACCCAGTACTTC. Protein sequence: CASTSSQGRETQYF.

Written as DNA, the CDR3 is TGTGCCAGCAGAGGGACAGGAGGGACAGATACGCAGTATTTT. Translated, it gives CASRGTGGTDTQYF. The chain joins TRBV6-1 to TRBJ2-3; 8 bases agree with TRBD1. V was pared by 6 bases and J by 3 bases, with 5 bases of the junction left unmatched. The germline CDR1 and CDR2 sequences are MNHNS and SASEGT. This CDR3 region has 14 residues.

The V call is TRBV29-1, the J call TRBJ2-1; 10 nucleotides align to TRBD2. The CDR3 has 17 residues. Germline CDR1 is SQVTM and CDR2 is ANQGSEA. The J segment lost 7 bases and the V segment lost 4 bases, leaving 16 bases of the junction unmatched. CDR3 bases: TGCAGCGTTGGAGGTTTAGCGGGAGGCCATTTGAGGAATGAGCAGTTCTTC. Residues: CSVGGLAGGHLRNEQFF.

The CDR3 loop is CASRGQAKNIQYF. Here the CDR3 DNA reads TGTGCCAGCAGGGGACAGGCCAAAAACATTCAGTACTTC. The chain couples TRBV28 to TRBJ2-4; 7 nucleotides agree with TRBD1. Germline V gene data show CDR1 as MDHEN and CDR2 as SYDVKM. V was pared by 6 bases and J by 1 base, with 0 bases of the junction left unmatched. The CDR3 is 13 residues long.

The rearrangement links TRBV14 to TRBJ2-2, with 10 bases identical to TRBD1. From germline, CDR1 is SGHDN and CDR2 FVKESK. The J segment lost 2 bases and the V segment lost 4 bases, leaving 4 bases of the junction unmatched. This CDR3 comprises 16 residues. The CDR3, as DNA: TGTGCCAGCAGCCCTGGGACAGGGGCCAACACCGGGGAGCTGTTTTTT. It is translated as CASSPGTGANTGELFF.

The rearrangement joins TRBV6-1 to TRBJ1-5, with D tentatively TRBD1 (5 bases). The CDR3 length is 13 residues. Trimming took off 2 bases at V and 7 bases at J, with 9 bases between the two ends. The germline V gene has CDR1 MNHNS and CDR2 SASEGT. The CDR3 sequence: CASSESGNQPQHF. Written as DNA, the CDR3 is TGTGCCAGCAGTGAATCAGGGAACCAGCCCCAGCATTTT.

The CDR3 sequence is CASTPRGREVPGANVLTF. The DNA for the CDR3 is TGTGCCAGCACCCCTCGGGGCAGGGAGGTTCCTGGGGCCAACGTCCTGACTTTC. This chain links TRBV2 with TRBJ2-6; D is possibly TRBD2 (6 bases). The V end lost 7 bases, the J end lost 2 bases, and 21 bases lay between the germline ends. This CDR3 spans 18 amino acids. Germline V lookup: CDR1 SNHLY, CDR2 FYNNEI.

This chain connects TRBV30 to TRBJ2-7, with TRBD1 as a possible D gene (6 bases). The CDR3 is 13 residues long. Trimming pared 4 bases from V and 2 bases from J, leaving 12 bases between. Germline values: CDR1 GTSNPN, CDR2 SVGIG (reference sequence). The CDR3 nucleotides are TGTGCCTGGAAACGAGACAGGCCCTACGAGCAGTACTTC. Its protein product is CAWKRDRPYEQYF.